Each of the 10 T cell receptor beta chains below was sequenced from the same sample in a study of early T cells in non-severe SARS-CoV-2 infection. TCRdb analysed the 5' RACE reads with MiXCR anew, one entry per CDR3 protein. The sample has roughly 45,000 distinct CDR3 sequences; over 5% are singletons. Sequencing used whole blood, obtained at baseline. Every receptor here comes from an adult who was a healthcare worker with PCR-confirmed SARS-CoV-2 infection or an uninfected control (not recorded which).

As DNA, the CDR3 is TGTGCCATCAGTGACTGGACAGCGATCTCTGGAAACACCATATATTTT. Translating it yields CAISDWTAISGNTIYF. This chain uses TRBV10-3 with TRBJ1-3; TRBD1 might be the D (6 bases). Trimming shortened V by 3 bases and J by 0 bases, and 12 bases separated the two germline ends. The germline gives CDR1 ENHRY, CDR2 SYGVKD. This CDR3 has 16 residues.

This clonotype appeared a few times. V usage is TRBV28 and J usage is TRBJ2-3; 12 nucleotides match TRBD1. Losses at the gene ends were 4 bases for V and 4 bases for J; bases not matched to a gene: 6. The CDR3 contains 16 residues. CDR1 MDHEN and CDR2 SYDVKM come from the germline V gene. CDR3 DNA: TGTGCCAGCAGTTCCTCGGGACAGGGGGCCTCAGATACGCAGTATTTT. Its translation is CASSSSGQGASDTQYF.

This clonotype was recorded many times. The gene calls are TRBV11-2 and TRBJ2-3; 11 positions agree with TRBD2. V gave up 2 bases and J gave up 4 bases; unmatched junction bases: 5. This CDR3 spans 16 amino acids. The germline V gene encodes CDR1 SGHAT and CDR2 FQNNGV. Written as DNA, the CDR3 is TGTGCCAGCAGCTTAATCGAACTAGCGGGAGCAGATACGCAGTATTTT. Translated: CASSLIELAGADTQYF.

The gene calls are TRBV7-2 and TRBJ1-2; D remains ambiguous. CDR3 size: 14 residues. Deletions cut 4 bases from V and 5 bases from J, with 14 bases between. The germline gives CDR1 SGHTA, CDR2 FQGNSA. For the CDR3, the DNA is TGTGCCAGCAGCTCGGACTCATCTGTTTATGGCTACACCTTC. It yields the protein CASSSDSSVYGYTF.

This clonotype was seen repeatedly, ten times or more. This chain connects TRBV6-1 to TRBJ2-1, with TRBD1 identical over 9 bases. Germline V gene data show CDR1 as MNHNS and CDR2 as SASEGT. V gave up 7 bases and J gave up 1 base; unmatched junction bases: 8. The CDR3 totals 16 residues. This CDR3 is CASTPNRGPSYNEQFF. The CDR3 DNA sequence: TGTGCCAGCACGCCCAACAGGGGGCCTTCCTACAATGAGCAGTTCTTC.

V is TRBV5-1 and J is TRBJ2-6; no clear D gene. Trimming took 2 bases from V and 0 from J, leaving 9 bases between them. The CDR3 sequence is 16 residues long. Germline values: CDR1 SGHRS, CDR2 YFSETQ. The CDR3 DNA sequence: TGCGCCAGCAGCTTAGACGGAAGCTCTGGGGCCAACGTCCTGACTTTC. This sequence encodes CASSLDGSSGANVLTF.

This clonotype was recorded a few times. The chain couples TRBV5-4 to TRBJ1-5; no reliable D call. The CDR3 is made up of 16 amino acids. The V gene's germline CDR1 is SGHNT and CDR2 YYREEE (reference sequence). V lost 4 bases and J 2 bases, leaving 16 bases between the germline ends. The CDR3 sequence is CASSGEVEDGNQPQHF. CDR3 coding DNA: TGTGCCAGCAGCGGGGAGGTGGAAGATGGCAATCAGCCCCAGCATTTT.

The CDR3 sequence: CASSPAGWDTHEQYF. For the CDR3, the DNA is TGTGCCAGCAGTCCCGCCGGCTGGGATACCCACGAGCAGTACTTC. This sequence joins TRBV28 and TRBJ2-7; D uncertain. The germline gives CDR1 MDHEN, CDR2 SYDVKM. Trimming left V 5 bases short and J 5 bases short, with 19 bases between. This CDR3 comprises 15 residues.

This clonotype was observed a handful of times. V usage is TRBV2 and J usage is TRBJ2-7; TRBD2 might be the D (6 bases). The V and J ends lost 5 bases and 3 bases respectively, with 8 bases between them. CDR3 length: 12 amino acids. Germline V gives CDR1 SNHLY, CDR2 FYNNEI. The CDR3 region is CASSTSLYEQYF. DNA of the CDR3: TGTGCCAGCAGTACTAGCCTCTACGAGCAGTACTTC. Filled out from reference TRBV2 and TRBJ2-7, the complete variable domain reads EPEVTQTPSHQVTQMGQEVILRCVPISNHLYFYWYRQILGQKVEFLVSFYNNEISEKSEIFDDQFSVERPDGSNFTLKIRSTKLEDSAMYFCASSTSLYEQYFGPGTRLTVT.

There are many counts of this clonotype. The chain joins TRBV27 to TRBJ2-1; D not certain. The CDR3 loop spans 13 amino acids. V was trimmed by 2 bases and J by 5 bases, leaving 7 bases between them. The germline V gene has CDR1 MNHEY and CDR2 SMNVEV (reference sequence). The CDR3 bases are TGTGCCAGCAGTTTAGTCCCAAACAATGAGCAGTTCTTC. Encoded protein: CASSLVPNNEQFF.